These 26 T cell receptor beta chains share one sample of origin, sequenced in a study of somatic mutations in cytotoxic T cells in rheumatoid arthritis. Repertoires were generated with immunoSEQ multiplex PCR, while TCRdb's copy carries only in-frame clones and drops some. The sample lists tens of thousands of clones; approximately 78% were seen once. Material: CD8+ T cells sorted from blood. These receptors were collected from an adult with rheumatoid arthritis.

The chain is built from TRBV7-6 and TRBJ2-7; possibly TRBD2 for D (6 bases). Germline lookup yields CDR1 SGHVS and CDR2 FNYEAQ. Trimming cost V 5 bases and J 2 bases, with 13 bases left between them. The CDR3 consists of 14 residues. CDR3 protein: CASSPGTGAYEQYF. The CDR3 DNA reads as TGTGCCAGCAGCCCCGGGACGGGAGCCTACGAGCAGTACTTC.

The chain combines TRBV9 with TRBJ2-2, with D perhaps matching TRBD1 (7 bases). The CDR3 covers 16 residues. CDR1 SGDLS and CDR2 YYNGEE come from the germline V gene. Trimming took 4 bases from V and 6 from J, leaving 19 bases between them. As DNA, the CDR3 is TGTGCCAGCAGCCCAGGGGGGCAGGCCAGGGCCGGGGAGCTGTTTTTT. Its protein is CASSPGGQARAGELFF.

This chain uses TRBV11-2 with TRBJ2-7, with 8 bases fitting TRBD1. Germline lookup yields CDR1 SGHAT and CDR2 FQNNGV. V gave up 6 bases and J gave up 0 bases; unmatched junction bases: 7. CDR3 length equals 15 residues. In DNA, the CDR3 is TGTGCCAGCAGTACGGACAGGGCCTCCTCCTACGAGCAGTACTTC. This sequence encodes CASSTDRASSYEQYF.

The chain couples TRBV5-1 to TRBJ1-2; 10 nucleotides agree with TRBD1. The V gene end was trimmed by 7 bases and the J gene end by 6 bases; junction bases not matched to a gene: 12. Germline CDR1 SGHRS, CDR2 YFSETQ. CDR3 length: 15 amino acids. The CDR3 nucleotides are TGCGCCAGCCGTACCTCGACAGGGGGCGCCCATGGCTACACCTTC. Amino acid sequence: CASRTSTGGAHGYTF.

J is TRBJ2-3 and V is TRBV25-1; D is unresolved. The V and J ends lost 5 bases and 7 bases respectively, with 7 bases between them. This CDR3 contains 11 residues. Per the germline V gene, CDR1 is MGHDK and CDR2 is SYGVNS. CDR3 nucleotide sequence: TGTGCCAGCAGTACAACCAATACGCAGTATTTT. Residues: CASSTTNTQYF.

J is TRBJ2-4 and V is TRBV2; 10 nucleotides align to TRBD1. V shed 7 bases, J shed 2 bases, and the junction held 8 bases outside the gene matches. This CDR3 spans 16 amino acids. Germline V lookup: CDR1 SNHLY, CDR2 FYNNEI. DNA of the CDR3: TGTGCCAGCACCGATCCGGGACAGGGGACCAAAAACATTCAGTACTTC. Translated, it gives CASTDPGQGTKNIQYF.

V gene TRBV28 combines with J gene TRBJ2-5, with TRBD2 identical over 7 bases. Germline CDR1 reads MDHEN; CDR2 reads SYDVKM. With V trimmed by 5 bases and J by 3 bases, 12 bases remained unmatched. The CDR3 contains 16 residues. CDR3 in amino acids: CASSLGIFRGEETQYF. CDR3 DNA sequence: TGTGCCAGCAGTCTGGGTATATTTCGGGGGGAAGAGACCCAGTACTTC.

This clone was picked up a small number of times. The gene calls are TRBV9 and TRBJ2-1, with 9 positions matching TRBD2. Trimming took 3 bases from V and 8 from J; bases not matched to a gene: 6. Germline V CDR1 and CDR2: SGDLS, YYNGEE. There are 14 residues in the CDR3. This CDR3 is CASSGSGGRDEQFF. DNA of the CDR3: TGTGCCAGCAGCGGTAGCGGGGGCCGCGATGAGCAGTTCTTC.

The V and J genes are TRBV4-1 and TRBJ1-4; 8 nucleotides agree with TRBD1. The V segment lost 5 bases and the J segment 7 bases; nucleotides outside the gene matches: 3. Germline values: CDR1 MGHRA, CDR2 YSYEKL. This CDR3 region has 13 residues. The CDR3 bases are TGCGCCAGCAGCGTTGACAGGGGTGAAAAACTGTTTTTT. Protein product: CASSVDRGEKLFF.

The V call is TRBV6-1, the J call TRBJ2-5, with D perhaps given as TRBD1 or TRBD2 (6 bases each). Trimming pared 7 bases from V and 0 bases from J, leaving 15 bases between. Germline V gene sequence: CDR1 MNHNS, CDR2 SASEGT. The CDR3 contains 15 residues. The CDR3 bases are TGTGCCAGCAAGGAGGGACACCTGTACCAAGAGACCCAGTACTTC. Translated: CASKEGHLYQETQYF.

J is TRBJ2-1 and V is TRBV11-2; no definite D call. Germline CDR1 reads SGHAT; CDR2 reads FQNNGV. Trimming shortened V by 5 bases and J by 0 bases, and 14 bases separated the two germline ends. The CDR3 length is 16 residues. In nucleotides, the CDR3 is TGTGCCAGCAGCCTAAGTTCATGGAGCTCCTACAATGAGCAGTTCTTC. This codes for CASSLSSWSSYNEQFF.

The genes are TRBV18 and TRBJ2-3; D unresolved. The V end was cut by 8 bases, the J end by 1 base, with 10 bases between. The CDR3 extends over 13 amino acids. CDR1 is KGHSH, CDR2 LQKENI, per germline. The DNA of the CDR3 is TGTGCCAGCGGTTTAGGACGCACAGATACGCAGTATTTT. Translated, it gives CASGLGRTDTQYF.

V is TRBV4-3 and J is TRBJ2-7; D is unclear. Germline CDR1 is LGHNA and CDR2 is YSLEER. The V end was cut by 3 bases, the J end by 6 bases, with 15 bases between. This CDR3 spans 14 amino acids. In nucleotides, the CDR3 is TGCGCCAGCAGCCAGGCGAAGTACGGGTCCGAGCAGTACTTC. Its translation is CASSQAKYGSEQYF.

J is TRBJ2-1 and V is TRBV27; D not certain. The CDR3 consists of 16 residues. The V end lost 0 bases, the J end lost 0 bases, and 9 bases lay between the germline ends. Germline lookup yields CDR1 MNHEY and CDR2 SMNVEV (reference sequence). The CDR3 DNA follows: TGTGCCAGCAGTTTATCGCCTTCTAGCTCCTACAATGAGCAGTTCTTC. Residues: CASSLSPSSSYNEQFF.

In DNA, the CDR3 is TGCAGCGTTGAGACAGGGGGCGAAGTTGGCCAGTACTTC. Its translation: CSVETGGEVGQYF. The chain recombines TRBV29-1 with TRBJ2-5, with 10 bases that match TRBD1. J lost 10 bases, V lost 3 bases, and 8 bases had no gene match. In germline, CDR1 is SQVTM, CDR2 ANQGSEA. The CDR3 sequence is 13 residues long. The full variable domain, with the rest looked up from reference TRBV29-1 and TRBJ2-5, is SAVISQKPSRDICQRGTSLTIQCQVDSQVTMMFWYRQQPGQSLTLIATANQGSEATYESGFVIDKFPISRPNLTFSTLTVSNMSPEDSSIYLCSVETGGEVGQYFGPGTRLLVL.

The chain recombines TRBV30 with TRBJ2-7; D is undetermined. The CDR3 length is 13 residues. V lost 0 bases, J lost 6 bases, and 12 bases lay in between. The V gene's germline CDR1 is GTSNPN and CDR2 SVGIG (reference sequence). Here the CDR3 reads CAWSVGLLREQYF. CDR3 coding DNA: TGTGCCTGGAGTGTGGGTCTACTCCGCGAGCAGTACTTC.

V is TRBV9 and J is TRBJ2-3; D call uncertain. Looked up from germline, CDR1 is SGDLS and CDR2 is YYNGEE. The V and J ends lost 0 bases and 6 bases respectively, with 14 bases between them. The CDR3 contains 15 residues. In DNA form, the CDR3 reads TGTGCCAGCAGCGTAGGTGGTCTGGTGGCGGATACGCAGTATTTT. Translating gives CASSVGGLVADTQYF.

The genes are TRBV7-9 and TRBJ1-1; unclear D gene. Germline V gives CDR1 SEHNR, CDR2 FQNEAQ (reference sequence). The V gene lost 1 base and the J gene lost 9 bases, with 9 bases spanning the gap. The CDR3 is 12 amino acids. The CDR3 sequence: CASSLESHKAFF. The CDR3 region has the DNA TGTGCCAGCAGCTTAGAAAGTCATAAAGCTTTCTTT.

The chain combines TRBV30 with TRBJ2-7, with 10 nucleotides matching TRBD1. CDR1 GTSNPN and CDR2 SVGIG come from the germline V gene (reference sequence). The length of the CDR3 is 15 residues. Losses at the gene ends were 0 bases for V and 1 base for J; bases not matched to a gene: 3. The CDR3 spells CAWSVWDRGSYEQYF. The CDR3 DNA is TGTGCCTGGAGTGTCTGGGACAGGGGTTCCTACGAGCAGTACTTC.

V usage is TRBV11-2 and J usage is TRBJ2-1; D is undetermined. The V end lost 4 bases, the J end lost 1 base, and 11 bases lay between the germline ends. This CDR3 spans 15 amino acids. CDR1 and CDR2 from the germline V gene are SGHAT and FQNNGV. In DNA, the CDR3 is TGTGCCAGCAGCTGGGGTAGGCTTTCCTACAATGAGCAGTTCTTC. It codes for CASSWGRLSYNEQFF.

This clone is labeled medium-sized. The genes are TRBV6-4 and TRBJ2-1; D not resolved. The germline V gene has CDR1 MRHNA and CDR2 SNTAGT. CDR3 length: 16 residues. V shed 3 bases and J shed 0 bases, with 12 bases lying between them. Here the CDR3 reads CASSETIESSYNEQFF. CDR3 nucleotides: TGTGCCAGCAGTGAAACCATAGAGAGCTCCTACAATGAGCAGTTCTTC.

The J gene is TRBJ1-1, the V gene TRBV5-6; 8 nucleotides line up with TRBD1. Germline V gene data show CDR1 as SGHDT and CDR2 as YYEEEE. V gave up 4 bases and J gave up 1 base; unmatched junction bases: 6. CDR3 length: 15 residues. As DNA, the CDR3 is TGTGCCAGCAGCCTCGGGACAGGCTCGAACACTGAAGCTTTCTTT. Protein sequence: CASSLGTGSNTEAFF.

V is TRBV13 and J is TRBJ1-3; D is undetermined. The germline CDR1 and CDR2 sequences are PRHDT and FYEKMQ (reference sequence). V lost 8 bases, J lost 0 bases, and 14 bases lay in between. The CDR3 has 15 amino acids. In DNA, the CDR3 is TGTGCCAGCCTCTGGCACCAGAACTCTGGAAACACCATATATTTT. This encodes CASLWHQNSGNTIYF.

V usage is TRBV29-1 and J usage is TRBJ1-2; TRBD1 agrees at 8 bases. Losses at the gene ends were 0 bases for V and 5 bases for J; bases not matched to a gene: 14. Germline V gives CDR1 SQVTM, CDR2 ANQGSEA. CDR3 length equals 17 residues. The CDR3 loop is CSVEESPAGGSLYGYTF. The CDR3 DNA reads as TGCAGCGTTGAAGAATCCCCGGCAGGGGGCTCTCTTTATGGCTACACCTTC.

This clone was seen a handful of times. The J gene is TRBJ1-5, the V gene TRBV2; D call uncertain. V was trimmed by 10 bases and J by 1 base, leaving 11 bases between them. Germline V gives CDR1 SNHLY, CDR2 FYNNEI. This CDR3 is built from 13 residues. The CDR3, as DNA: TGTGCCATCTCCGACGGGAGCAATCAGCCCCAGCATTTT. Amino acids: CAISDGSNQPQHF.

The chain employs TRBV25-1 and TRBJ2-7; D is perhaps TRBD1 (6 bases). The V gene's germline CDR1 is MGHDK and CDR2 SYGVNS. This CDR3 comprises 9 residues. CDR3 bases: TGTCACCAAGGGGGCGAGCAGTACTTC. Translation gives CHQGGEQYF.